A selection of T cell receptor beta chains follows, all from one sample in a study of T cells after somatic rescue of genetic block. Profiled with immunoSEQ multiplex PCR; TCRdb holds only in-frame clones, not every one. The sample consists of 80,000 to 100,000 clones, more than 80% of them appearing once. Sequencing used peripheral blood mononuclear cells (PBMCs). Receptor source: a young woman. The CDR3 runs from the conserved cysteine through the conserved F or W. D genes are given only for firm matches. The listing skips clone size in some rows; elsewhere it reads once, few, many or a size class.

>TRBV7-2|TRBD1|NA|TRBJ1-3
TGTGCCAGCACCCAGCCGGGACAGCTCTTCGGAAACACCATATATTTT
CASTQPGQLFGNTIYF
>TRBV2|TRBD2|NA|TRBJ2-4
TGTGCCAGCAAACGACTAGCGGGAGGGGTAGCCAAAAACATTCAGTACTTC
CASKRLAGGVAKNIQYF
>TRBV28|NA|few|TRBJ1-2
TGTGCCAGCAGTCGGAAGGTAGGCTACACCTTC
CASSRKVGYTF
>TRBV10-3|NA|NA|TRBJ1-2
TGTGCCATCAGTGAGGGGGGGGCGAAGTTTGGCTACACCTTC
CAISEGGAKFGYTF
>TRBV7-3|NA|NA|TRBJ1-1
TGTGCCAGCAGCCCGACAGGAAACACTGAAGCTTTCTTT
CASSPTGNTEAFF
>TRBV5-6|NA|few|TRBJ2-4
TGTGCCAGCAGCGGACGGCCCGGGGACATTCAGTACTTC
CASSGRPGDIQYF
>TRBV7-3|TRBD2|NA|TRBJ2-1
TGTGCCAGCAGCTTAATGGGAACTAGCGGGCACCATCTTTCCTACAATGAGCAGTTCTTC
CASSLMGTSGHHLSYNEQFF
>TRBV7-2|NA|NA|TRBJ1-4
TGTGCCAGCAGCTTAGATTCCGAAAAACTGTTTTTT
CASSLDSEKLFF
>TRBV19|TRBD2|NA|TRBJ2-2
TGTGCCAGTAGTACGATACGGACTAGCGGGAACCAAGGGAACACCGGGGAGCTGTTTTTT
CASSTIRTSGNQGNTGELFF
>TRBV29-1|NA|NA|TRBJ2-7
TGCAGCGGGAGGGGAGTACGGTACGAGCAGTACTTC
CSGRGVRYEQYF
>TRBV5-1|TRBD1|NA|TRBJ2-7
TGCGCCAGCAGCTGGTTAGAAAGGGCCCCAGGGGGCGACGAGCAGTACTTC
CASSWLERAPGGDEQYF
>TRBV29-1|NA|NA|TRBJ1-4
TGCAGCGTTAGCAGTTCCAATGAAAAACTGTTTTTT
CSVSSSNEKLFF
>TRBV4-1|NA|NA|TRBJ2-6
TGCGCCAGCAGCCACTCAGGGTTAACTGGGGCCAACGTCCTGACTTTC
CASSHSGLTGANVLTF
>TRBV11-2|TRBD1|NA|TRBJ1-2
TGTGCCAGCAGCACCAGGGGGTCGGAAGGCTACACCTTC
CASSTRGSEGYTF
>TRBV25-1|NA|NA|TRBJ2-7
TGTGCCAGCAGATGGGATAAGTCCGAGCAGTACTTC
CASRWDKSEQYF
>TRBV18|NA|NA|TRBJ2-3
TGTGCCAGCTCACCGGGCACAGATACGCAGTATTTT
CASSPGTDTQYF
>TRBV27|NA|NA|TRBJ2-7
TGTGCCAGCAGTTTCCAAGGCTCCTACGAGCAGTACTTC
CASSFQGSYEQYF
>TRBV11-2|TRBD1|NA|TRBJ1-1
TGTGCCAGCAGCCCCCGCGGGACAGGGAACACTGAAGCTTTCTTT
CASSPRGTGNTEAFF
>TRBV7-9|NA|NA|TRBJ1-2
TGTGCCAGCAGCTTAGTCGCGTCCCCGGACGGCTACACCTTC
CASSLVASPDGYTF
>TRBV9|TRBD1|once|TRBJ2-7
TGTGCCAGCAGCCTTGGGACAGGGGGGCCGCGCGAGCAGTACTTC
CASSLGTGGPREQYF
>TRBV5-4|TRBD1|NA|TRBJ2-7
TGTGCCAGCAGCTTAAAAGGGGGCAGCTCCTACGAGCAGTACTTC
CASSLKGGSSYEQYF
>TRBV7-9|NA|NA|TRBJ1-2
TGTGCCAGCAGCGATAACAGGGAGGAGGACTATGGCTACACCTTC
CASSDNREEDYGYTF
>TRBV7-9|TRBD2|NA|TRBJ2-3
TGTGCCAGCAGCCCCAGACTAGCGGTATACACAGATACGCAGTATTTT
CASSPRLAVYTDTQYF
>TRBV10-3|NA|NA|TRBJ2-5
TGTGCCATCAGTGAGTCGAAAGGAGAGACCCAGTACTTC
CAISESKGETQYF
>TRBV10-2|TRBD2|NA|TRBJ2-2
TGCGCCAGCAGGGTGACTAGCGGGAGGGCTAGGGAGCTGTTTTTT
CASRVTSGRARELFF
>TRBV27|NA|NA|TRBJ1-1
TGTGCCAGCAGTTGGGCCGGGCTCGGCACTGAAGCTTTCTTT
CASSWAGLGTEAFF
>TRBV5-8|TRBD2|NA|TRBJ2-7
TGTGCCAGCAGCTCGGGACTAGCGCGGACCTACGAGCAGTACTTC
CASSSGLARTYEQYF
>TRBV14|NA|NA|TRBJ2-2
TGTGCCAGCAGCCCCGGCAGGAACTTGGACACCGGGGAGCTGTTTTTT
CASSPGRNLDTGELFF
>TRBV21-1|NA|NA|TRBJ2-2
TGTGCCAGCGACAGGGGATCCACCGGGGAGCTGTTTTTT
CASDRGSTGELFF
>TRBV6-1|TRBD2|once|TRBJ2-3
TGTGCCAGCAGAGACCTAGCGGGAGCTACGCAGTATTTT
CASRDLAGATQYF
>TRBV27|NA|few|TRBJ1-3
TGTGCCAGCAGTTCGGGTGGAAACACCATATATTTT
CASSSGGNTIYF
>TRBV5-1|NA|NA|TRBJ1-4
TGCGCCAGCAGCCCCCGGGACGGTGAAAAACTGTTTTTT
CASSPRDGEKLFF
>TRBV6-6|TRBD1|NA|TRBJ2-7
TGTGCCAGCAGTTCGGGGACAGGGGTCTACGAGCAGTACTTC
CASSSGTGVYEQYF